This TCR beta chain was recorded in a study of blood T cell repertoires in COVID-19. In the study overall: Material from acute and convalescent COVID-19 was sourced from the United States, Italy and Spain. T cells, B-cell-depleted T cells, or PBMCs provided the cDNA or gDNA that served as material.

There are 17 residues in the CDR3. CDR1 and CDR2 (germline): SGHRS, YFSETQ. Unmatched junction bases numbered 6, after V lost 0 bases and J lost 0 bases. Individuals aged about 18 to 100 years were recruited from 24 US areas. In assigning cohorts, the study relied on participant-reported clinical history. The repertoire was sequenced with immunoSEQ multiplex PCR; TCRdb's copy has only in-frame clones and lacks some. The table shows about 210,000 clones, with approximately 80% occurring only once. Sequencing was done on a sample of PBMCs or T cells enriched from blood (not recorded which). The chain joins TRBV5-1 to TRBJ2-3; 8 bases fit TRBD2. This TCR derives from a man aged 30 to 39 with acute COVID-19. CDR3 region: CASSLEGSGASTDTQYF. The CDR3 DNA reads as TGCGCCAGCAGCTTGGAAGGTAGCGGGGCTAGCACAGATACGCAGTATTTT. Supplemented by reference TRBV5-1 and TRBJ2-3, the full variable domain reads KAGVTQTPRYLIKTRGQQVTLSCSPISGHRSVSWYQQTPGQGLQFLFEYFSETQRNKGNFPGRFSGRQFSNSRSEMNVSTLELGDSALYLCASSLEGSGASTDTQYFGPGTRLTVL.